This T cell receptor beta chain is from a study of CD8 T cells in ankylosing spondylitis. The CDR3 sequence is 13 residues long. In germline, CDR1 is MNHEY, CDR2 SMNVEV (reference sequence). V shed 6 bases and J shed 2 bases, with 9 bases lying between them. TCRdb analysed the 5' RACE reads with MiXCR anew, one entry per CDR3 protein. This table has about 270,000 distinct CDR3 sequences, under 35% appearing once. Sequencing input: blood, either unsorted or a sorted T cell fraction (not recorded which). The V call is TRBV27, the J call TRBJ2-3, with D possibly matching TRBD2 (6 bases). This receptor was taken from a male donor with ankylosing spondylitis or in good health (not recorded which). The DNA for the CDR3 is TGTGCCAGCAGGGGACTTTTCACAGATACGCAGTATTTT. Amino acids: CASRGLFTDTQYF.